The clone carrying this T cell receptor beta chain was seen ten or more times. The target antigen is unknown. Via MiXCR, TCRdb re-called the reads, giving one row per CDR3 protein. This table has almost 300,000 distinct CDR3 sequences, about 8.8% appearing once. The CDR3 runs 13 residues. The V gene's germline CDR1 is MNHEY and CDR2 SVGEGT. V lost 8 bases, J lost 4 bases, and 3 bases stayed unmatched. This entry belongs to a study of T cell repertoires in cytomegalovirus infection. General observations from the study: The response measured ex vivo was dominated by TCR beta clonotypes (HLA-C-restricted and CMV-specific).

This clonotype was obtained from a human donor in good health (CMV status not recorded). Some clones in this sample may be carry-over from other donors' samples. The sequenced sample consisted of PBMCs. J is TRBJ1-5 and V is TRBV6-2 or TRBV6-3; 9 bases are a match to TRBD1. The CDR3 sequence is CASGDRVNQPQHF. The DNA for the CDR3 is TGTGCCAGCGGGGACAGGGTGAATCAGCCCCAGCATTTT.